This TCR beta chain was recorded in a study of T cell responses to AZD1222 COVID-19 vaccine. On this clone: What it binds is not known.

Measured with immunoSEQ multiplex PCR; TCRdb has only the in-frame clones, and not every one. Among about 97,000 clones listed, around 87% were seen once. The V and J ends lost 7 bases and 5 bases respectively, with 9 bases between them. This CDR3 is 12 amino acids long. Study observations and caveats: Baseline seropositivity occurred in only six AZD1222 recipients. Spike as a whole was targeted by vaccine-associated CD4 TCRs, dominant at 160-218 and 743-854. Repertoires in all cases were sampled only once the peak T cell response had passed.

Sequenced material: peripheral blood, taken on day 0 of AZD1222 vaccination. The chain links TRBV12-3 or TRBV12-4 to TRBJ1-5; D ambiguous. The clonotype comes from an adult in good health. The CDR3 reads CASTLDHQPQHF. The CDR3 bases are TGTGCCAGCACCCTGGACCATCAGCCCCAGCATTTT.